One sample yielded the 23 T cell receptor beta chains listed below, sequenced in a study of shared clonotypes between healthy human individuals. Clones were read by immunoSEQ multiplex PCR, and TCRdb kept only the in-frame ones, dropping some. Among 530,000 or so clones listed, about 80% were seen once. The sequenced material came from PBMCs. All receptors come from a woman in her thirties or forties in good health. Some clones in this sample may be carry-over from other donors' samples.

Points on this clone: Other DNA sequences within the sample encode an identical CDR3. V and J are TRBV5-1 and TRBJ2-1; TRBD2 matches at 8 bases. Trimming at V came to 4 bases and at J to 3 bases, leaving 6 bases not matched to a gene. This CDR3 is 15 amino acids long. Germline V lookup: CDR1 SGHRS, CDR2 YFSETQ. The CDR3 coding sequence is TGCGCCAGCAGCCCAACTAGCGGCGGCTACAATGAGCAGTTCTTC. Its protein product is CASSPTSGGYNEQFF.

DNA for the CDR3: TGTGCCAGCAGCCGGAGCGGGACACAAGGTCGCAATGAGCAGTTCTTC. Its protein is CASSRSGTQGRNEQFF. The rearrangement links TRBV7-3 to TRBJ2-1; maybe TRBD2 (7 bases). The germline V and J ends were trimmed by 5 bases and 6 bases, with 20 bases remaining between them. Germline V gene lookup returns CDR1 SGHTA and CDR2 FQGTGA. The CDR3 covers 16 residues.

The genes are TRBV6-7 and TRBJ2-7; D uncertain. TRBV6-7 is designated an ORF whose function remains uncertain. CDR3 size: 14 residues. Trimming took off 6 bases at V and 0 bases at J, with 12 bases between the two ends. The CDR3 here is CASSPDSYSYEQYF. CDR3 bases: TGTGCCAGCAGCCCTGACTCCTACTCCTACGAGCAGTACTTC.

The CDR3 DNA reads as TGTGCCAGCAGCCGCTTCGGGGACTATGGCTACACCTTC. Amino acids: CASSRFGDYGYTF. The chain recombines TRBV7-9 with TRBJ1-2; D remains unclear. In germline, CDR1 is SEHNR, CDR2 FQNEAQ (reference sequence). Trimming left V 5 bases short and J 3 bases short, with 10 bases between. CDR3 length: 13 amino acids.

V is TRBV10-2 and J is TRBJ2-1; 14 nucleotides match TRBD2. Germline V gene sequence: CDR1 WSHSY, CDR2 SAAADI. After removal of 6 bases from V and 10 bases from J, the junction contained 11 bases not matched to a gene. The CDR3 is made up of 16 amino acids. The CDR3 sequence: CASSDEGLAGGWEQFF. CDR3 bases: TGCGCCAGCAGCGACGAAGGACTAGCGGGAGGATGGGAGCAGTTCTTC.

This clone was seen only once. V is TRBV18 and J is TRBJ2-7, with 7 bases fitting TRBD2. Germline CDR1 KGHSH, CDR2 LQKENI. V trimming: 10 bases; J trimming: 1 base; junction bases outside the gene matches: 7. This CDR3 comprises 13 residues. The chain's CDR3 is CATNGGTSYEQYF. The CDR3 DNA reads TGTGCCACTAACGGGGGGACTTCCTACGAGCAGTACTTC.

V is TRBV19 and J is TRBJ2-2; unclear D gene. Germline V gene data show CDR1 as LNHDA and CDR2 as SQIVND (reference sequence). The CDR3 contains 14 residues. V was cut by 5 bases and J by 4 bases, with 11 bases left in between. The CDR3 DNA reads TGTGCCAGTAGTGGGGTTACGAGCACCGGGGAGCTGTTTTTT. Its translation is CASSGVTSTGELFF.

This clone was recorded a few times. V usage is TRBV7-3 and J usage is TRBJ2-1; TRBD2 matches at 12 bases. V shed 5 bases, J shed 9 bases, and the junction held 8 bases outside the gene matches. The CDR3 consists of 15 residues. The germline V gene encodes CDR1 SGHTA and CDR2 FQGTGA. The CDR3 reads CASSPRLAGVGEQFF. Written as DNA, the CDR3 is TGTGCCAGCAGCCCACGACTAGCGGGAGTTGGTGAGCAGTTCTTC.

CDR3 amino acids: CASSSRQGRYNEQFF. DNA for the CDR3: TGTGCCAGCAGTTCCCGACAGGGAAGGTACAATGAGCAGTTCTTC. The V call is TRBV11-3, the J call TRBJ2-1; 7 bases agree with TRBD1. V lost 6 bases, J lost 4 bases, and 9 bases stayed unmatched. The CDR3 is 15 residues long. The germline gives CDR1 SGHNT, CDR2 YENEEA.

V is TRBV5-1 and J is TRBJ2-3; a weak D match, TRBD2 (6 bases). V dropped 7 bases and J dropped 6 bases, with 18 bases sitting between them. The CDR3 sequence is 14 residues long. Germline CDR1 is SGHRS and CDR2 is YFSETQ. The CDR3 nucleotides are TGCGCCAGCGCCCAAACCGGGAGTCGGGATACGCAGTATTTT. This codes for CASAQTGSRDTQYF.

CDR3 nucleotide sequence: TGTGCCAGCAGTTACTCGCCAGGGGGCTCCTACGAGCAGTACTTC. Its translation: CASSYSPGGSYEQYF. V usage is TRBV6-5 and J usage is TRBJ2-7, with TRBD1 matching 7 bases. Trimming removed 0 bases from V and 0 bases from J; junction bases left unmatched: 2. The germline CDR1 and CDR2 sequences are MNHEY and SVGAGI. CDR3 length: 15 residues.

This chain uses TRBV2 with TRBJ1-5; D is uncertain. The CDR3 length is 12 residues. The germline V gene encodes CDR1 SNHLY and CDR2 FYNNEI. V lost 0 bases and J 6 bases, leaving 3 bases between the germline ends. CDR3 nucleotide sequence: TGTGCCAGCAGTGAAGCCCCTCAGCCCCAGCATTTT. Its protein product is CASSEAPQPQHF. Using reference TRBV2 and TRBJ1-5 for the parts outside the CDR3, the full variable domain is EPEVTQTPSHQVTQMGQEVILRCVPISNHLYFYWYRQILGQKVEFLVSFYNNEISEKSEIFDDQFSVERPDGSNFTLKIRSTKLEDSAMYFCASSEAPQPQHFGDGTRLSIL.

V usage is TRBV10-3 and J usage is TRBJ2-7; the match to TRBD2 covers 12 bases. Germline values: CDR1 ENHRY, CDR2 SYGVKD. With 4 bases clipped from V and 1 base from J, the junction kept 2 bases outside the gene matches. The CDR3 extends over 15 amino acids. The CDR3 DNA reads TGTGCCATCAGTGGGGGGACTAGCGGGTCCTACGAGCAGTACTTC. This codes for CAISGGTSGSYEQYF.

About this clone itself: The CDR3 end shows no conserved phenylalanine or tryptophan, and so a read error is likely. The chain recombines TRBV6-5 with TRBJ1-1; perhaps TRBD1 as D (5 bases). Germline V gives CDR1 MNHEY, CDR2 SVGAGI. V was trimmed by 6 bases and J by 6 bases, leaving 14 bases between them. The CDR3 runs 13 residues. CDR3 in amino acids: CASRTLDTAEAFL. The CDR3 DNA reads as TGTGCCAGCAGAACCCTGGACACAGCTGAAGCTTTCTTG.

The chain combines TRBV5-1 with TRBJ2-7; 7 bases map to TRBD2. Trimming removed 4 bases from V and 1 base from J; junction bases left unmatched: 8. This CDR3 region has 15 residues. CDR1 SGHRS and CDR2 YFSETQ come from the germline V gene. The CDR3 is CASSPGGTRSYEQYF. For the CDR3, the DNA is TGCGCCAGCAGCCCGGGAGGTACGAGATCCTACGAGCAGTACTTC.

The chain joins TRBV5-4 to TRBJ1-2; possibly TRBD1 for D (5 bases). This CDR3 spans 14 amino acids. V was clipped by 0 bases and J by 3 bases, with 9 bases between them. In germline, CDR1 is SGHNT, CDR2 YYREEE (reference sequence). The chain's CDR3 is CASSLGREYYGYTF. DNA for the CDR3: TGTGCCAGCAGCTTGGGCAGGGAGTACTATGGCTACACCTTC.

This clone was counted between two and nine times. The rearrangement joins TRBV7-2 to TRBJ1-2; D unresolved. V lost 5 bases, J lost 7 bases, and 11 bases lay in between. Germline values: CDR1 SGHTA, CDR2 FQGNSA. The CDR3 has 12 amino acids. The CDR3 DNA sequence: TGTGCCAGCAGCAGACGAATTTCTGGCTACACCTTC. Its protein product is CASSRRISGYTF. Full variable domain (remainder filled in from reference TRBV7-2 and TRBJ1-2): GAGVSQSPSNKVTEKGKDVELRCDPISGHTALYWYRQSLGQGLEFLIYFQGNSAPDKSGLPSDRFSAERTGGSVSTLTIQRTQQEDSAVYLCASSRRISGYTFGSGTRLTVV.

V usage is TRBV7-2 and J usage is TRBJ2-1, with 7 nucleotides matching TRBD2. The germline CDR1 and CDR2 sequences are SGHTA and FQGNSA. The CDR3 sequence is 12 residues long. V gave up 5 bases and J gave up 7 bases; unmatched junction bases: 2. The CDR3 region is CASSLSGNEQFF. CDR3 in DNA: TGTGCCAGCAGCCTTAGCGGGAATGAGCAGTTCTTC.

This chain joins TRBV28 and TRBJ1-1, with TRBD1 identical over 7 bases. The CDR3 spans 16 residues. The junction had 9 bases not matched to a gene; V was cut back by 5 bases and J by 0 bases. Germline CDR1 MDHEN, CDR2 SYDVKM. CDR3 sequence: CASSENRGGMNTEAFF. As DNA, the CDR3 is TGTGCCAGCAGTGAGAACAGGGGAGGGATGAACACTGAAGCTTTCTTT.

This clone was seen once. This rearrangement joins TRBV4-3 to TRBJ1-3; D gene unclear. V was shortened by 5 bases and J by 8 bases, with 16 bases between the two germline ends. Germline CDR1 and CDR2: LGHNA and YSLEER. The CDR3 is made up of 14 amino acids. The CDR3 reads CASSFDTRVDTIYF. CDR3 bases: TGCGCCAGCAGCTTCGACACCCGTGTCGACACCATATATTTT.

This chain connects TRBV11-2 to TRBJ2-7; 7 nucleotides line up with TRBD2. Trimming at V came to 0 bases and at J to 7 bases, leaving 9 bases not matched to a gene. CDR1 is SGHAT, CDR2 FQNNGV, per germline. The CDR3 spans 15 residues. Here the CDR3 reads CASSLDASGFYEQYF. The CDR3 coding sequence is TGTGCCAGCAGCTTAGATGCTAGCGGCTTTTATGAGCAGTACTTC.

The chain links TRBV7-8 to TRBJ1-4; D might be TRBD1 (6 bases). Germline CDR1 reads SGHVS; CDR2 reads FQNEAQ. V dropped 2 bases and J dropped 0 bases, with 16 bases sitting between them. The CDR3 extends over 18 amino acids. CDR3: CASSLRGRRLTTNEKLFF. As DNA, the CDR3 is TGTGCCAGCAGCTTACGGGGGCGCAGACTAACAACTAATGAAAAACTGTTTTTT.

V usage is TRBV28 and J usage is TRBJ2-2; TRBD2 agrees at 13 bases. CDR3 length: 17 amino acids. The V segment lost 3 bases and the J segment 5 bases; nucleotides outside the gene matches: 6. Per the germline V gene, CDR1 is MDHEN and CDR2 is SYDVKM. The CDR3 loop is CASSFGGLAGRTGELFF. The CDR3, as DNA: TGTGCCAGCAGTTTTGGGGGACTAGCGGGAAGAACCGGGGAGCTGTTTTTT.